The 4 T cell receptor beta chains presented below share a single source sample, sequenced in a study of blood T cells in healthy people across ages. A J-beta primer mix and a sample-barcoded 5' primer were used in a second PCR of roughly 6 to 11 cycles. TCRdb re-derived calls from the 5' RACE reads in MiXCR, one entry per CDR3 protein. The table records around 1,000,000 distinct CDR3 sequences, under 30% of them present only once. This sample also appeared in a second study, on T cells of mothers and their children.

Sequenced input: blood. These receptors were taken from a girl aged 2-10 years in good health.

The rearrangement joins TRBV2 to TRBJ2-7; TRBD1 might be the D (5 bases). CDR3 size: 15 residues. Germline CDR1 reads SNHLY; CDR2 reads FYNNEI. Trimming pared 8 bases from V and 0 bases from J, leaving 17 bases between. CDR3 sequence (DNA): TGTGCCAGCGGACCTTCAGGGATCTACTCCTACGAGCAGTACTTC. Translated, it gives CASGPSGIYSYEQYF.

J is TRBJ2-5 and V is TRBV5-5; TRBD1 aligns across 11 bases. The J call is in doubt because the DNA end fits TRBJ2-1 better. This CDR3 region has 16 residues. Germline values: CDR1 SGHKS, CDR2 YYEKEE (reference sequence). CDR3 sequence (DNA): TGTGCCAGCAGCGCCGGACAGGGGGCAACCTACAATGAGCAGTTCTTC. This encodes CASSAGQGATYNEQFF.

This clonotype was seen a few times. It is likely a read error, because the conserved phenylalanine at the end of the CDR3 is missing. This chain uses TRBV12-5 with TRBJ1-1; tentatively, D is TRBD1 (5 bases). The CDR3 is made up of 15 amino acids. The germline V and J ends were trimmed by 1 base and 1 base, with 10 bases remaining between them. Per the germline V gene, CDR1 is LGHNT and CDR2 is FRNRAP. The CDR3 protein is CASGLAFGGNTEAFL. Written as DNA, the CDR3 is TGTGCTAGTGGTTTGGCCTTCGGGGGGAACACTGAAGCTTTCCTT.

The J gene is TRBJ2-2, the V gene TRBV2, with D unclear. The V end lost 2 bases, the J end lost 2 bases, and 9 bases lay between the germline ends. CDR3 length: 15 residues. Germline CDR1 and CDR2: SNHLY and FYNNEI. CDR3 coding DNA: TGTGCCAGCAGTGAAAGGCCGGATAACACCGGGGAGCTGTTTTTT. Its translation is CASSERPDNTGELFF.